The present T cell receptor (beta chain) was sequenced within a study of neurological immune-mediated disorders. TCRdb ran MiXCR on the 5' RACE reads and lists one entry per CDR3 protein. The sample lists 40,000 or so distinct CDR3 sequences, 7% to 8% occurring once. This clonotype was recorded only once. Its antigen is not known. Study observations and caveats: Expansion of TCR clones was greatest in HTLV-1-associated myelopathy and smallest in multiple sclerosis, where it fell below that of healthy controls.

The CDR3 length is 13 residues. Trimming shortened V by 5 bases and J by 6 bases, and 12 bases separated the two germline ends. CDR1 WNHNN and CDR2 SYGVQD come from the germline V gene (reference sequence). The sample comprised PBMCs. The rearrangement joins TRBV10-1 to TRBJ2-3, with no clear D. This receptor was obtained from a woman aged 40 to 50 in good health. The CDR3 bases are TGCGCCAGCAGTTATGCGCCTCACGATACGCAGTATTTT. It translates to CASSYAPHDTQYF.